One and the same sample provided the 29 T cell receptor beta chains below, sequenced in a study of Tregs in tolerant kidney transplant recipients. Measured with immunoSEQ multiplex PCR; TCRdb has only the in-frame clones, and not every one. The table records over 60,000 clones, 95% to 98% of them present only once. The sample was CD4+ T cells from blood, taken before the transplant. The receptor set was obtained from a human donor who received a combined kidney and bone marrow transplant.

The chain couples TRBV4-1 to TRBJ1-2, with TRBD1 matching over 7 bases. This CDR3 comprises 12 residues. Trimming took 2 bases from V and 7 from J; bases not matched to a gene: 1. Germline CDR1 and CDR2: MGHRA and YSYEKL. This CDR3 reads CASSQTGAGYTF. Written as DNA, the CDR3 is TGCGCCAGCAGCCAAACAGGGGCTGGCTACACCTTC.

The chain is built from TRBV5-1 and TRBJ2-1, with 8 bases that match TRBD1. CDR1 SGHRS and CDR2 YFSETQ come from the germline V gene. The ends lost 0 bases at V and 14 bases at J; junction bases unmatched: 13. The CDR3 sequence is 15 residues long. The CDR3 loop is CASSLEDRDFDVKFF. In nucleotides, the CDR3 is TGCGCCAGCAGCTTGGAGGACAGGGATTTTGATGTAAAGTTCTTC.

This CDR3 is CASSGAGDYEQYF. The CDR3 bases are TGTGCCAGCAGCGGGGCAGGGGACTACGAGCAGTACTTC. The chain employs TRBV9 and TRBJ2-7, with D possibly being TRBD1 (6 bases). Looked up from germline, CDR1 is SGDLS and CDR2 is YYNGEE. V was clipped by 3 bases and J by 3 bases, with 10 bases between them. The CDR3 is made up of 13 amino acids.

This clone has a single count. The chain uses TRBV15 and TRBJ1-4, with 8 positions matching TRBD1. There are 15 residues in the CDR3. The V gene's germline CDR1 is LNHNV and CDR2 YYDKDF (reference sequence). J gave up 6 bases and V 0 bases, and 3 bases lay outside the gene matches. This CDR3 reads CATSRDLDRDEKLFF. In DNA, the CDR3 is TGTGCCACCAGCAGAGATCTGGACAGGGATGAAAAACTGTTTTTT. Supplemented by reference TRBV15 and TRBJ1-4, the full variable domain reads DAMVIQNPRYQVTQFGKPVTLSCSQTLNHNVMYWYQQKSSQAPKLLFHYYDKDFNNEADTPDNFQSRRPNTSFCFLDIRSPGLGDTAMYLCATSRDLDRDEKLFFGSGTQLSVL.

The chain links TRBV15 to TRBJ1-4, with TRBD1 identical over 7 bases. The CDR3 runs 15 residues. After removal of 3 bases from V and 6 bases from J, the junction contained 7 bases not matched to a gene. Germline V gene sequence: CDR1 LNHNV, CDR2 YYDKDF (reference sequence). CDR3 coding DNA: TGTGCCACCAGCAGGACTGACAGGGTTCATGAAAAACTGTTTTTT. This encodes CATSRTDRVHEKLFF.

CDR3 in amino acids: CATSNAGTYTDTQYF. Written as DNA, the CDR3 is TGTGCCACCAGCAACGCCGGGACTTACACAGATACGCAGTATTTT. The genes are TRBV15 and TRBJ2-3, with TRBD2 as a possible D gene (6 bases). Trimming took 4 bases from V and 2 from J, leaving 13 bases between them. From germline, CDR1 is LNHNV and CDR2 YYDKDF (reference sequence). This CDR3 contains 15 residues.

This chain joins TRBV7-2 and TRBJ2-1, with 13 positions matching TRBD2. V lost 1 base to trimming and J lost 8 bases; unmatched junction nucleotides: 11. The CDR3 is 18 residues long. The germline V gene encodes CDR1 SGHTA and CDR2 FQGNSA. The CDR3 here is CASSLDLTSGGPSDEQFF. DNA for the CDR3: TGTGCCAGCAGCTTAGATCTGACTAGCGGGGGGCCAAGTGATGAGCAGTTCTTC.

This chain uses TRBV10-3 with TRBJ1-2; D gene unclear. This CDR3 region has 12 residues. V gave up 10 bases and J gave up 4 bases, with 13 bases separating them. Germline CDR1 reads ENHRY; CDR2 reads SYGVKD. The CDR3 DNA reads as TGTGCCACTATCCAGGAAGGCTATGGCTACACCTTC. As protein: CATIQEGYGYTF.

This chain uses TRBV18 with TRBJ2-3; possible D gene TRBD1, 5 bases. The V and J ends lost 6 bases and 1 base respectively, with 17 bases between them. The germline V gene encodes CDR1 KGHSH and CDR2 LQKENI. The CDR3 contains 16 residues. DNA for the CDR3: TGTGCCAGCTCTCGGGTCCAGGGATTAGGCACAGATACGCAGTATTTT. Amino acids: CASSRVQGLGTDTQYF. Full variable domain (rest looked up from reference TRBV18 and TRBJ2-3): NAGVMQNPRHLVRRRGQEARLRCSPMKGHSHVYWYRQLPEEGLKFMVYLQKENIIDESGMPKERFSAEFPKEGPSILRIQQVVRGDSAAYFCASSRVQGLGTDTQYFGPGTRLTVL.

This clone was observed once. This chain joins TRBV4-2 and TRBJ1-5; D gene unclear. V lost 1 base to trimming and J lost 3 bases, with 7 bases between them. Germline-derived CDR1 and CDR2 are LGHNA and YNFKEQ. The CDR3 sequence is 14 residues long. The DNA for the CDR3 is TGTGCCAGCAGCCAAGGGGCCTCCAATCAGCCCCAGCATTTT. This sequence encodes CASSQGASNQPQHF.

V usage is TRBV11-2 and J usage is TRBJ2-7; TRBD1 matches at 7 bases. Germline CDR1 and CDR2: SGHAT and FQNNGV. Losses at the gene ends were 5 bases for V and 3 bases for J; bases not matched to a gene: 13. The CDR3 has 16 amino acids. This CDR3 reads CASSTPTRDSNYEQYF. In DNA, the CDR3 is TGTGCCAGCAGCACCCCGACCCGGGACAGCAACTACGAGCAGTACTTC.

The V and J genes are TRBV19 and TRBJ2-7; TRBD1 is a possible D gene (6 bases). The CDR3 contains 13 residues. Germline-derived CDR1 and CDR2 are LNHDA and SQIVND (reference sequence). V gave up 5 bases and J gave up 7 bases, with 15 bases separating them. The CDR3 sequence is CASSPGQGIEQYF. CDR3 DNA: TGTGCCAGTAGTCCGGGACAAGGAATTGAGCAGTACTTC.

The chain joins TRBV14 to TRBJ1-1; 10 nucleotides align to TRBD1. After removal of 4 bases from V and 3 bases from J, the junction contained 11 bases not matched to a gene. CDR1 is SGHDN, CDR2 FVKESK, per germline. The CDR3 length is 17 residues. CDR3 coding DNA: TGTGCCAGCAGCCGAGGACAGGGGGTCCTTTGGGACACTGAAGCTTTCTTT. It translates to CASSRGQGVLWDTEAFF.

This clone was seen once. V gene TRBV4-2 combines with J gene TRBJ2-1; TRBD2 might be the D (5 bases). Germline CDR1 and CDR2: LGHNA and YNFKEQ. Trimming shortened V by 0 bases and J by 1 base, and 10 bases separated the two germline ends. The CDR3 contains 16 residues. Here the CDR3 DNA reads TGTGCCAGCAGCCAAGAGGCGCGGGCTTCCTACAATGAGCAGTTCTTC. Its translation is CASSQEARASYNEQFF.

This chain connects TRBV19 to TRBJ2-7, with TRBD1 matching over 11 bases. CDR1 and CDR2 (germline): LNHDA, SQIVND (reference sequence). The CDR3 totals 16 residues. The junction had 10 bases not matched to a gene; V was cut back by 8 bases and J by 1 base. The CDR3 protein is CASSPSGTGGSYEQYF. The CDR3 DNA reads as TGTGCCAGTTCCCCTTCCGGGACAGGGGGATCCTACGAGCAGTACTTC.

The J gene is TRBJ1-2, the V gene TRBV6-5; D is perhaps TRBD1 (6 bases). The CDR3 is made up of 15 amino acids. Trimming took 4 bases from V and 7 from J, leaving 19 bases between them. Germline CDR1 MNHEY, CDR2 SVGAGI. DNA for the CDR3: TGTGCCAGCAGTTGGGGGGGGGCGCGAGGGTCTGGCTACACCTTC. Its translation: CASSWGGARGSGYTF.

V is TRBV10-3 and J is TRBJ1-3; possible D gene TRBD1, 6 bases. The germline V gene encodes CDR1 ENHRY and CDR2 SYGVKD. V was pared by 8 bases and J by 3 bases, with 17 bases between. CDR3 length: 15 amino acids. The CDR3 spells CAIGRTATIGNTIYF. The CDR3 nucleotides are TGTGCCATCGGAAGGACAGCTACTATTGGAAACACCATATATTTT.

The rearrangement links TRBV5-1 to TRBJ2-5; 11 bases align to TRBD2. The ends lost 0 bases at V and 4 bases at J; junction bases unmatched: 5. Germline V gives CDR1 SGHRS, CDR2 YFSETQ. This CDR3 comprises 16 residues. DNA for the CDR3: TGCGCCAGCAGCTTGGTCTCTAGCGGGGGGCGAGAGACCCAGTACTTC. It specifies CASSLVSSGGRETQYF. The full variable domain, completed using reference TRBV5-1 and TRBJ2-5, is KAGVTQTPRYLIKTRGQQVTLSCSPISGHRSVSWYQQTPGQGLQFLFEYFSETQRNKGNFPGRFSGRQFSNSRSEMNVSTLELGDSALYLCASSLVSSGGRETQYFGPGTRLLVL.

This sequence joins TRBV7-2 and TRBJ2-7; possibly TRBD2 for D (6 bases). Germline values: CDR1 SGHTA, CDR2 FQGNSA. The CDR3 is 15 residues long. Trimming removed 2 bases at V and 5 bases at J, with 16 bases between. The CDR3 loop is CASSLMVGSYDEQYF. In DNA, the CDR3 is TGTGCCAGCAGCTTAATGGTCGGGAGCTACGACGAGCAGTACTTC.

The chain combines TRBV18 with TRBJ2-7, with D possibly matching TRBD1 (5 bases). Germline V lookup: CDR1 KGHSH, CDR2 LQKENI. Trimming took 3 bases from V and 7 from J, leaving 10 bases between them. This CDR3 spans 12 amino acids. CDR3 in amino acids: CASSPDSGEQYF. The CDR3 nucleotides are TGTGCCAGCTCACCGGATTCAGGGGAGCAGTACTTC.

This chain links TRBV14 with TRBJ2-7; D possibly corresponds to TRBD2 (6 bases). Trimming removed 1 base at V and 3 bases at J, with 13 bases between. Germline V gene lookup returns CDR1 SGHDN and CDR2 FVKESK. The CDR3 consists of 15 residues. For the CDR3, the DNA is TGTGCCAGCAGCCAAGGACTAGACTTTTTCTACGAGCAGTACTTC. Translating gives CASSQGLDFFYEQYF.

This chain joins TRBV7-3 and TRBJ2-2, with D perhaps TRBD2 (6 bases). Trimming removed 2 bases at V and 4 bases at J, with 17 bases between. The CDR3 totals 17 residues. The germline V gene encodes CDR1 SGHTA and CDR2 FQGTGA. For the CDR3, the DNA is TGTGCCAGCAGCTTAGGAGCCTTGAGGGGAGGCACCGGGGAGCTGTTTTTT. Its protein is CASSLGALRGGTGELFF.

The V call is TRBV9, the J call TRBJ1-3; TRBD1 matches at 8 bases. CDR1 SGDLS and CDR2 YYNGEE come from the germline V gene. The CDR3 is 15 amino acids. The V and J ends lost 4 bases and 3 bases, in that order; junction bases with no gene match: 6. The CDR3 protein is CASSNQGAGGNTIYF. CDR3 nucleotides: TGTGCCAGCAGCAATCAGGGGGCAGGTGGAAACACCATATATTTT. The variable domain in full, completed from reference TRBV9 and TRBJ1-3, reads DSGVTQTPKHLITATGQRVTLRCSPRSGDLSVYWYQQSLDQGLQFLIQYYNGEERAKGNILERFSAQQFPDLHSELNLSSLELGDSALYFCASSNQGAGGNTIYFGEGSWLTVV.

This clone has a handful of counts. V usage is TRBV18 and J usage is TRBJ1-1; perhaps TRBD1 as D (6 bases). Germline values: CDR1 KGHSH, CDR2 LQKENI. The CDR3 sequence is 14 residues long. V lost 6 bases and J lost 4, with 15 bases in between. DNA for the CDR3: TGTGCCAGCTCGGGGGGGCAGATCGGCACTGAAGCTTTCTTT. It yields the protein CASSGGQIGTEAFF.

The DNA of the CDR3 is TGTGCCAGCAGCTTAAACCTGGGGGGGTTCCCATCGCCCCAGCATTTT. Translation gives CASSLNLGGFPSPQHF. The rearrangement uses TRBV7-2 and TRBJ1-5; D possibly corresponds to TRBD1 (5 bases). V shed 2 bases and J shed 9 bases, with 20 bases lying between them. This CDR3 region has 16 residues. The V gene's germline CDR1 is SGHTA and CDR2 FQGNSA.

The rearrangement joins TRBV29-1 to TRBJ1-5; 10 bases align to TRBD1. The germline V gene encodes CDR1 SQVTM and CDR2 ANQGSEA. The CDR3 covers 14 residues. The ends lost 5 bases at V and 1 base at J; junction bases unmatched: 2. The CDR3 reads CSVPGQGSNQPQHF. The CDR3 DNA reads as TGCAGCGTTCCGGGACAGGGGAGCAATCAGCCCCAGCATTTT.

The J gene is TRBJ2-3, the V gene TRBV9; TRBD2 agrees at 13 bases. V gave up 4 bases and J gave up 0 bases; unmatched junction bases: 5. CDR3 length equals 17 residues. CDR1 and CDR2 from the germline V gene are SGDLS and YYNGEE. The CDR3 here is CASSPGTSGVSTDTQYF. The CDR3 DNA follows: TGTGCCAGCAGCCCCGGGACTAGCGGGGTGAGCACAGATACGCAGTATTTT.

The chain has TRBV6-1 and TRBJ2-7; the D gene is possibly TRBD1 (6 bases). Trimming took off 6 bases at V and 3 bases at J, with 18 bases between the two ends. The length of the CDR3 is 15 residues. The V gene's germline CDR1 is MNHNS and CDR2 SASEGT. In DNA form, the CDR3 reads TGTGCCAGCAGAGCGACGGTAGGGGGATTCTACGAGCAGTACTTC. This translates into CASRATVGGFYEQYF.

The chain combines TRBV7-2 with TRBJ2-3, with D possibly being TRBD1 (5 bases). Trimming pared 1 base from V and 9 bases from J, leaving 11 bases between. CDR3 length: 13 residues. Germline V gene sequence: CDR1 SGHTA, CDR2 FQGNSA. The CDR3 DNA is TGTGCCAGCAGCTTAGAGGGGTACTGGACGCAGTATTTT. This gives the protein CASSLEGYWTQYF. The complete variable domain, with remaining parts taken from reference TRBV7-2 and TRBJ2-3, reads GAGVSQSPSNKVTEKGKDVELRCDPISGHTALYWYRQSLGQGLEFLIYFQGNSAPDKSGLPSDRFSAERTGGSVSTLTIQRTQQEDSAVYLCASSLEGYWTQYFGPGTRLTVL.